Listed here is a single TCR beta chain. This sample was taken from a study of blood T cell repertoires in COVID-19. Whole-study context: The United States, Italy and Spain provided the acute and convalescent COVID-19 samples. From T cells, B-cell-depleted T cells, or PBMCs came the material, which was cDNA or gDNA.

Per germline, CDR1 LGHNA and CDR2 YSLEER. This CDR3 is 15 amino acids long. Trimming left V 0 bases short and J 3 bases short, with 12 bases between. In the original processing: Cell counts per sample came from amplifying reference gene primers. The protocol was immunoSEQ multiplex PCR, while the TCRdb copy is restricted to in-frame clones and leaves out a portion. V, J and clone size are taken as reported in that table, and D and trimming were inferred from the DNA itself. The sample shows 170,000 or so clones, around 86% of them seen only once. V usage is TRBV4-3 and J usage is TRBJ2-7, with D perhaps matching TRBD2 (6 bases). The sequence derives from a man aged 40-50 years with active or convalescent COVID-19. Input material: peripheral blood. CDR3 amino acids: CASSQDYDSGYEQYF. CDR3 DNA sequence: TGCGCCAGCAGCCAAGATTATGATAGCGGCTACGAGCAGTACTTC.